The T cell receptor beta chain described here comes from a study of T cell responses to AZD1222 COVID-19 vaccine. Findings and limits, study-wide: Repertoires were obtained only post-peak T cell response.

CDR1 SNHLY and CDR2 FYNNEI come from the germline V gene. The CDR3 sequence is 12 residues long. Trimming took off 6 bases at V and 7 bases at J, with 7 bases between the two ends. Measured with immunoSEQ multiplex PCR; TCRdb has only the in-frame clones, and not every one. The sample comprises 90,000 to 120,000 clones, roughly nine tenths of which are singletons, and approximately 3.1% rests with the top ten. Of note for this clone: What it recognizes is unknown.

Here the sequenced sample was peripheral blood, taken on day 0 of MenACWY control vaccination. The V gene is TRBV2, the J gene TRBJ1-6; a weak D match, TRBD1 (5 bases). This clonotype was obtained from an adult in good health. The CDR3 DNA sequence: TGTGCCAGCAGACAGGAGAATTCACCCCTCCACTTT. This codes for CASRQENSPLHF. Variable domain in full (rest from reference TRBV2 and TRBJ1-6): EPEVTQTPSHQVTQMGQEVILRCVPISNHLYFYWYRQILGQKVEFLVSFYNNEISEKSEIFDDQFSVERPDGSNFTLKIRSTKLEDSAMYFCASRQENSPLHFGNGTRLTVT.